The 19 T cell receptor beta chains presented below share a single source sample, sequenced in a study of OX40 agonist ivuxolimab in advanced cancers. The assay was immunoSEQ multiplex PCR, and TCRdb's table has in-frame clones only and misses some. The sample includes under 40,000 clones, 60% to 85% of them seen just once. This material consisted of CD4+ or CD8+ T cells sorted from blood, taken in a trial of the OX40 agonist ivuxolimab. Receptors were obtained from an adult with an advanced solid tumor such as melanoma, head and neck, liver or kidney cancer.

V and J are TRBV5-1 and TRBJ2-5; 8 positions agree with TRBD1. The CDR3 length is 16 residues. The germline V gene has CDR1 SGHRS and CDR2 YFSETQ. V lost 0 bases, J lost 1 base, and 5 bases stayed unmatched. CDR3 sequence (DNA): TGCGCCAGCAGCTTGGCCGACAGGGGCCGCCAAGAGACCCAGTACTTC. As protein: CASSLADRGRQETQYF.

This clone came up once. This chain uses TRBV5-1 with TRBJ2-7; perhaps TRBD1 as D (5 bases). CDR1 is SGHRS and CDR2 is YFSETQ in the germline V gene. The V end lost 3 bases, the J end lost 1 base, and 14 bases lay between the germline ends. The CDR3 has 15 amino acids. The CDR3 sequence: CASSSDRGSSYEQYF. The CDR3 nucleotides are TGCGCCAGCAGCTCCGACAGAGGTTCATCCTACGAGCAGTACTTC.

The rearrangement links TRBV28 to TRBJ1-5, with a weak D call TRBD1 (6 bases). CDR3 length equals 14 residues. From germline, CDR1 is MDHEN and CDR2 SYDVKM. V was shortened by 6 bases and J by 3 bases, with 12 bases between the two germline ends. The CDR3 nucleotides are TGTGCCAGCAGCCCCACAGGGTTCAATCAGCCCCAGCATTTT. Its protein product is CASSPTGFNQPQHF.

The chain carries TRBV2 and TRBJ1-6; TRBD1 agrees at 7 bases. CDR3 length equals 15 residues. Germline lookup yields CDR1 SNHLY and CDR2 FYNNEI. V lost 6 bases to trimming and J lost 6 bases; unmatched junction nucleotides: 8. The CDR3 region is CASRNRDSFNSPLHF. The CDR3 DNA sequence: TGTGCCAGCAGGAACCGGGACAGCTTTAATTCACCCCTCCACTTT.

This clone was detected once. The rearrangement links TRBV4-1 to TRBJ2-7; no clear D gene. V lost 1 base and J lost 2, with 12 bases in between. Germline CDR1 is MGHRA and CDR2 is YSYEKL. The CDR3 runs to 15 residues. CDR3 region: CASSQGRKTPYEQYF. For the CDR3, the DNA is TGCGCCAGCAGCCAAGGAAGGAAGACCCCCTACGAGCAGTACTTC.

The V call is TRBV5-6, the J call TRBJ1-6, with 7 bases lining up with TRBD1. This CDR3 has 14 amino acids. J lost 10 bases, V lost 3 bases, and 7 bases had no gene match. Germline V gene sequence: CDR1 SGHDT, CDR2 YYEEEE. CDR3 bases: TGTGCCAGCAGCTCATCGACAGGGTGGTCACCCCTCCACTTT. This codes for CASSSSTGWSPLHF.

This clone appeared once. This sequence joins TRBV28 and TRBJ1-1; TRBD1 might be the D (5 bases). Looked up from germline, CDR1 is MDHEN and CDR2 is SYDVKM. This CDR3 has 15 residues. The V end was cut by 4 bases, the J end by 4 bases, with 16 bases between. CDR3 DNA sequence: TGTGCCAGCAGTTCTGGGGGAGGAGACTTCACTGAAGCTTTCTTT. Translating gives CASSSGGGDFTEAFF.

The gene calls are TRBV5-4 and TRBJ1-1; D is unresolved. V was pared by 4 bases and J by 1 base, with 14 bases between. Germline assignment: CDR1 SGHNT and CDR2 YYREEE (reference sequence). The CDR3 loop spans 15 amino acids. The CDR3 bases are TGTGCCAGCAGCGAGACACTTCCCAGGAACACTGAAGCTTTCTTT. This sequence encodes CASSETLPRNTEAFF.

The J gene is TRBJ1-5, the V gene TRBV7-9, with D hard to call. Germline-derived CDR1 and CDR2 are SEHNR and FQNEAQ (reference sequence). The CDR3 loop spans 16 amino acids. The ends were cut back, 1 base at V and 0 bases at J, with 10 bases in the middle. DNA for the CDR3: TGTGCCAGCAGCTTAGGTACAGCCGATAGCAATCAGCCCCAGCATTTT. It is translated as CASSLGTADSNQPQHF.

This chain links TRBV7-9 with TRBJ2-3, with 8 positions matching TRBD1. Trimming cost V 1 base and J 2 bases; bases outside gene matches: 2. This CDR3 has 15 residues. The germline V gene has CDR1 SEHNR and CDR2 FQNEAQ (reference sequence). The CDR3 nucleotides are TGTGCCAGCAGCTTAGGACAGGGGAACACAGATACGCAGTATTTT. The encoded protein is CASSLGQGNTDTQYF.

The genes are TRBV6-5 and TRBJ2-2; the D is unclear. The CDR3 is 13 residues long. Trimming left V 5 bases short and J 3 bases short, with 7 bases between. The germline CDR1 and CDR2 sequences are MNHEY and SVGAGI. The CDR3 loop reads CASSTGHTGELFF. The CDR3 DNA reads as TGTGCCAGCAGTACTGGACACACCGGGGAGCTGTTTTTT.

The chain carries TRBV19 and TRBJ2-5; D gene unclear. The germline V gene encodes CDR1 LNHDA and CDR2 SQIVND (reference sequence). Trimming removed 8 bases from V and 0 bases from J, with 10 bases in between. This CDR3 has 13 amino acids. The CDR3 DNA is TGTGCCAGTGGCAAAGTAGACCAAGAGACCCAGTACTTC. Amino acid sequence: CASGKVDQETQYF. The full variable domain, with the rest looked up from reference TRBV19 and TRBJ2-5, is DGGITQSPKYLFRKEGQNVTLSCEQNLNHDAMYWYRQDPGQGLRLIYYSQIVNDFQKGDIAEGYSVSREKKESFPLTVTSAQKNPTAFYLCASGKVDQETQYFGPGTRLLVL.

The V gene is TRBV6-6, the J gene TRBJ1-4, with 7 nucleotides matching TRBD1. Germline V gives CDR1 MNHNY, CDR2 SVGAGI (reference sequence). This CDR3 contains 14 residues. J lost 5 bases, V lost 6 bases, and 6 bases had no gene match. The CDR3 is CASSQQGKNEKLFF. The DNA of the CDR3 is TGTGCCAGCAGCCAACAGGGGAAAAATGAAAAACTGTTTTTT.

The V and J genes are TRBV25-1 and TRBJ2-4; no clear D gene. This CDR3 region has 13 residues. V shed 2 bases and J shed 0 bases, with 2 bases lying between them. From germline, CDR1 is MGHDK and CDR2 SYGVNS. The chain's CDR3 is CASSEGAKNIQYF. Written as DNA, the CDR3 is TGTGCCAGCAGTGAAGGAGCCAAAAACATTCAGTACTTC.

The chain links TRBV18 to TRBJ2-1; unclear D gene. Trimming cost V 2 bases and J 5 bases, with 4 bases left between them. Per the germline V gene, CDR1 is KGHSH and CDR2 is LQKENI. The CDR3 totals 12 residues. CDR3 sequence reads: CASSPGNNEQFF. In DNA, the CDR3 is TGTGCCAGCTCACCAGGAAACAATGAGCAGTTCTTC.

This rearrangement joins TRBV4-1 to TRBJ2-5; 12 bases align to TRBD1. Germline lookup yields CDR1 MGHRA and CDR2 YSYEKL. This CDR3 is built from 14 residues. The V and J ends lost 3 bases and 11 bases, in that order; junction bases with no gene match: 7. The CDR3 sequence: CASSQGTGGAGQYF. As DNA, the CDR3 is TGCGCCAGCAGCCAGGGGACAGGGGGCGCCGGGCAGTACTTC.

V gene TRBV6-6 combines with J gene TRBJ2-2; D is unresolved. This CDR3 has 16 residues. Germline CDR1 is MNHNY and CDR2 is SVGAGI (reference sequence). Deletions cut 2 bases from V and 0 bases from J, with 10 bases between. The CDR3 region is CASSYRAAANTGELFF. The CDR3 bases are TGTGCCAGCAGTTACCGGGCCGCCGCGAACACCGGGGAGCTGTTTTTT.

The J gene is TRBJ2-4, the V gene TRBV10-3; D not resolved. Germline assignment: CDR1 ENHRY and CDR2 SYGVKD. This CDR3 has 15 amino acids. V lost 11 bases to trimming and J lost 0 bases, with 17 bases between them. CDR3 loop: CAFERRALAKNIQYF. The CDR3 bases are TGTGCCTTCGAGAGACGGGCGCTAGCCAAAAACATTCAGTACTTC.

CDR3 sequence: CARSYPGGQGRQPQHF. CDR3 nucleotide sequence: TGTGCCAGAAGCTACCCAGGCGGACAGGGACGTCAGCCCCAGCATTTT. The chain couples TRBV5-3 to TRBJ1-5, with 8 bases lining up with TRBD1. TRBV5-3 is designated an ORF whose function remains uncertain. The CDR3 runs to 16 residues. The V gene end was trimmed by 3 bases and the J gene end by 6 bases; junction bases not matched to a gene: 11.